This is a list of T cell receptor beta chains from one sample in a study of blood T cell repertoires in COVID-19. The method was immunoSEQ multiplex PCR; TCRdb's version includes in-frame clones alone and lacks a portion of them. Here the sample spans about 360,000 clones, roughly 86% being singletons. Sequencing was performed on PBMCs or T cells enriched from blood (not recorded which). Receptor source: a young man who had recovered from COVID-19. CDR3s leave out the opening cysteine and the closing phenylalanine or tryptophan. A D gene is named only where the DNA matches it firmly.

J	length	D	V	CDR3
TRBJ1-2	11	TRBD1	TRBV27	ASSLRQGDADT
TRBJ1-1	13	TRBD1	TRBV19	ASRTQGDATNEAF
TRBJ2-3	13	TRBD2	TRBV19	ASSIAGTSPDTQY
TRBJ2-1	14	NA	TRBV9	ASSVGGGGVSNEQF
TRBJ2-1	13	TRBD1	TRBV9	ASSASGDRAGEQF
TRBJ1-1	12	NA	TRBV2	ASSVSQVNTEAF
TRBJ1-1	12	TRBD1	TRBV19	ASSIPDRAPEAF
TRBJ1-1	15	TRBD1	TRBV19	ASSIRGRPLMNTEAF
TRBJ2-1	16	TRBD2	TRBV4-1	ASSQVKAGVHSYNEQF
TRBJ2-7	14	TRBD2	TRBV5-1	ASSFASGVTSYEQY
TRBJ2-5	11	TRBD1	TRBV29-1	SVGGDSQETQY
TRBJ1-1	11	NA	TRBV3-1/TRBV3-2	ASSQDLGAEAF
TRBJ1-4	12	TRBD1	TRBV4-1	ASSPRGLNEKLF
TRBJ2-1	13	TRBD1	TRBV6-5	ASGGQGAVYNEQF
TRBJ1-5	11	NA	TRBV19	ASSINSAEPQH
TRBJ2-3	11	TRBD1	TRBV19	ATGQGGPDTQY